This TCR beta chain was identified during a study of blood T cell repertoires in COVID-19 (dated by TCRdb to between 2020 and 2021). At the level of the whole study: Samples covering the acute and convalescent phases of COVID-19 were provided by collaborators in the United States, Italy and Spain. The repertoires were released in a freely available public database intended as a resource for research on the immune response to SARS-CoV-2. Samples came from the ongoing ImmuneRACE study (first 160 participants) plus 1,254 subjects from 6 global collaborators. Sample metadata almost always included a de-identified subject ID, COVID-19 status, age in years and sex. Where available, HLA class I and class II types were taken from metadata supplied by the sample provider and were not determined by assay-based typing. The dataset comprised deeply sampled blood TCRbeta repertoires from subjects exposed to, actively infected with, or recovered from COVID-19. The prospective study material was composed of cDNA or gDNA derived from T cells, B-cell-depleted T cells, or PBMCs. General study outcomes and caveats: Clinical and demographic metadata were provided uncurated, with the amount varying by source and participant.

The immunoSEQ Assay, a bias-controlled multiplex PCR, was used to amplify TCRbeta CDR3 regions from genomic DNA. The original pipeline was this. Within the assay, amplification of reference gene primers was used to estimate how many nucleated cells each sample contained. Sequence reads were collapsed and filtered to measure the absolute abundance of every unique TCRbeta CDR3 rearrangement. Productive Simpson clonality was computed per sample as the square root of Simpson's diversity index over productive rearrangements. TCRdb provides this immuneACCESS table in a form limited to in-frame rearrangements. Some clones are lacking; in checked studies, under half of them reflect an unresolved V gene, and why the rest are absent is not known. That table supplies the V and J calls and clone size; D and trimming were determined from the DNA. The sample table holds some 110,000 clones, of which 65% to 80% were seen once. The ten largest clonotypes hold roughly 6% of the sample.

Taken from the germline V gene, the CDR1 and CDR2 loops are SQVTM and ANQGSEA. The CDR3 covers 11 residues, taking in both the cysteine and the phenylalanine. Left in the record is the CDR3 DNA by itself, 33 bases read in frame from the first base. The V and J ends are trimmed by 3 bases and 4 bases, leaving 4 bases between them. This clone was picked up a small number of times. Its specific antigen is unknown. No base qualities exist here, and no much larger clone lies one base off it. Each collaborating institution followed its own protocols to collect whole blood in K2EDTA tubes. For TCRbeta analysis, collaborator samples were shipped as frozen whole blood, as isolated PBMCs, or as DNA extracted from either sample type.

Sequenced material: peripheral blood. The chain is assembled from TRBV29-1 and TRBJ1-3; the D gene remains uncertain. The sequence came from a man in his 70s with acute or convalescent COVID-19. The CDR3 here reads CSVDLGNTIYF. In nucleotides, the sequence is TGCAGCGTTGACCTAGGAAACACCATATATTTT.